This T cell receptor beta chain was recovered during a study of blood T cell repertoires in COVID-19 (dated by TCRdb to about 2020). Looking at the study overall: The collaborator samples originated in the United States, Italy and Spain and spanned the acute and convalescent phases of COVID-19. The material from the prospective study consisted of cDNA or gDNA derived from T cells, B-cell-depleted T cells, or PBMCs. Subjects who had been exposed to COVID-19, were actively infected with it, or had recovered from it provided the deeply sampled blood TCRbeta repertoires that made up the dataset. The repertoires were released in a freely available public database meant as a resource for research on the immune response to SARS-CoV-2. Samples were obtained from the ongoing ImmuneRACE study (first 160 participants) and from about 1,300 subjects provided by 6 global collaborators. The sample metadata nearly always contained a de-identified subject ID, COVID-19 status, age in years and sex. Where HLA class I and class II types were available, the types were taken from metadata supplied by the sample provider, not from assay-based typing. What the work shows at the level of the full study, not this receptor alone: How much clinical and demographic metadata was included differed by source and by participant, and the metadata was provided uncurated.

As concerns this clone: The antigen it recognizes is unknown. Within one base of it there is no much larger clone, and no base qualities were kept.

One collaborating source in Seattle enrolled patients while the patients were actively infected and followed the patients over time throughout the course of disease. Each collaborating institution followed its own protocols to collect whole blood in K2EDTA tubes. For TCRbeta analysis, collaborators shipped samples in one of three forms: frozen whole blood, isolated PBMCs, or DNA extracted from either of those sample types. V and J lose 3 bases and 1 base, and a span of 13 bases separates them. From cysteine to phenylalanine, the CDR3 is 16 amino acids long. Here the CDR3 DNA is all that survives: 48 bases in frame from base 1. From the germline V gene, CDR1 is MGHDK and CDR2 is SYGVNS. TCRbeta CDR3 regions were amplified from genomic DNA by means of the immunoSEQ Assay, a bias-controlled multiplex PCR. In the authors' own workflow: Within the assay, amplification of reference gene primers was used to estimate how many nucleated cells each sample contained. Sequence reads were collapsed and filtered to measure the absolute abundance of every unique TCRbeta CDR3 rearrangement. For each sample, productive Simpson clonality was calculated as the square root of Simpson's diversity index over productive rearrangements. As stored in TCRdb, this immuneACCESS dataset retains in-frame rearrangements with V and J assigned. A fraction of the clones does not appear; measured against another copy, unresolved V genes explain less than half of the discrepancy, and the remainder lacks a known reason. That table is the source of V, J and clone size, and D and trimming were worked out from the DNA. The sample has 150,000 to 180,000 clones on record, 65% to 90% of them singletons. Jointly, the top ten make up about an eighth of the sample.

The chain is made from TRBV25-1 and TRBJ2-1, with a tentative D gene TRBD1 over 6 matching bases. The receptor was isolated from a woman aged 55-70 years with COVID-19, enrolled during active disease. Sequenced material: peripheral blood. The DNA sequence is TGTGCCAGCAGTGAGACCAGGGGTTCTTCCTACAATGAGCAGTTCTTC. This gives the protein CASSETRGSSYNEQFF. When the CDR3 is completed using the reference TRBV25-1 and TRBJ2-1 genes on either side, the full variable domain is EADIYQTPRYLVIGTGKKITLECSQTMGHDKMYWYQQDPGMELHLIHYSYGVNSTEKGDLSSESTVSRIRTEHFPLTLESARPSHTSQYLCASSETRGSSYNEQFFGPGTRLTVL.